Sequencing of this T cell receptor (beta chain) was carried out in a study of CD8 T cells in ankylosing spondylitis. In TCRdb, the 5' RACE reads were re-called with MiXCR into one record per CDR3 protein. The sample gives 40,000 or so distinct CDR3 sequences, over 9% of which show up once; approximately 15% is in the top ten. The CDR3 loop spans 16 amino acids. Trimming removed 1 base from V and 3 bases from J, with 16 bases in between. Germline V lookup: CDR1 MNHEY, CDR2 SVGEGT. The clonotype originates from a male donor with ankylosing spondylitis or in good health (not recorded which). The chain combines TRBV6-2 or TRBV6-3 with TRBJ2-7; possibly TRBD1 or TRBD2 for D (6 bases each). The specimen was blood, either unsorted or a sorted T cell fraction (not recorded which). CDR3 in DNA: TGTGCCAGCAGTTACTTGGGGGGCGGACGGTTCTACGAGCAGTACTTC. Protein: CASSYLGGGRFYEQYF.